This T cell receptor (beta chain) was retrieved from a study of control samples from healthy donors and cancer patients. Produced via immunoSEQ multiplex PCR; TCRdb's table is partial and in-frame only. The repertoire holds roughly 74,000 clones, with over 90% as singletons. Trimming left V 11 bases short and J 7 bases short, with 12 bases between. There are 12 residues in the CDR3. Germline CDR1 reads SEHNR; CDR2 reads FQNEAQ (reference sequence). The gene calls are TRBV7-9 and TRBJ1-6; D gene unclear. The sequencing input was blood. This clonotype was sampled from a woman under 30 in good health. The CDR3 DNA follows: TGTGCCTCAGCCCCGGGGAATTCACCCCTCCACTTT. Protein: CASAPGNSPLHF. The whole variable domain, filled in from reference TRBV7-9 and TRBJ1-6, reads DTGVSQNPRHKITKRGQNVTFRCDPISEHNRLYWYRQTLGQGPEFLTYFQNEAQLEKSRLLSDRFSAERPKGSFSTLEIQRTEQGDSAMYLCASAPGNSPLHFGNGTRLTVT.